This T cell receptor beta chain was captured by sequencing in a study of technical replicates of blood from a handful of donors. Germline CDR1 reads SGDLS; CDR2 reads YYNGEE. The CDR3 has 15 amino acids. The germline V and J ends were trimmed by 0 bases and 0 bases, with 8 bases remaining between them. Sequenced by immunoSEQ multiplex PCR; TCRdb stores in-frame clones only, minus some. The sample includes fewer than 90,000 clones, about 90% of them seen just once. The TCR sequence derives from a human donor in good health. The specimen was T cells isolated from PBMCs. The chain couples TRBV9 to TRBJ2-3, with D hard to call. CDR3 residues: CASSVGLPSTDTQYF. The CDR3 DNA reads as TGTGCCAGCAGCGTAGGTCTCCCTAGCACAGATACGCAGTATTTT.